This is a list of T cell receptor beta chains from one sample in a study of T cells after posttransplantation cyclophosphamide. Here immunoSEQ multiplex PCR was the method, and the copy in TCRdb shows in-frame clones only, minus some. The sample includes about 37,000 clones, none of them occurring once. Sequencing was carried out using PBMCs. The receptor source for this set is a man aged 25-45 years in good health and a related stem cell transplant donor. Both conserved end residues are part of each CDR3. D genes are given only for firm matches. Not every row has a clone size; where given, it reads once, few, many or a size class.

J gene	D gene	V gene	clone size	CDR3 protein	CDR3 DNA
TRBJ1-1	NA	TRBV28	many	CASSSPGDWTEAFF	TGTGCCAGCAGTTCCCCAGGCGATTGGACTGAAGCTTTCTTT
TRBJ2-1	NA	TRBV11-2	many	CASSRGANEQFF	TGTGCCAGCAGCCGTGGGGCAAATGAGCAGTTCTTC
TRBJ2-7	NA	TRBV12-3/TRBV12-4	many	CASSSGQGRYEQYF	TGTGCCAGCAGTTCAGGGCAGGGGAGGTACGAGCAGTACTTC
TRBJ1-1	NA	TRBV14	many	CASSQTWTENTEAFF	TGTGCCAGCAGCCAGACATGGACAGAGAACACTGAAGCTTTCTTT
TRBJ2-3	TRBD2	TRBV5-4	many	CASSLAGVRGGSDTQYF	TGTGCCAGCAGCCTCGCTGGGGTGCGGGGGGGCTCAGATACGCAGTATTTT
TRBJ2-7	NA	TRBV19	few	CASSIVEQGGHEQYF	TGTGCCAGTAGTATCGTTGAACAGGGAGGGCACGAGCAGTACTTC
TRBJ1-1	TRBD1	TRBV19	many	CASSISRGQTEAFF	TGTGCCAGTAGTATCAGCAGGGGGCAAACTGAAGCTTTCTTT
TRBJ1-4	TRBD1	TRBV14	NA	CASSLGQGSTNEKLFF	TGTGCCAGCAGCCTCGGACAGGGGTCAACTAATGAAAAACTGTTTTTT
TRBJ2-2	NA	TRBV6-5	many	CASSSPLGGTGELFF	TGTGCCAGCAGTTCCCCGCTGGGGGGCACCGGGGAGCTGTTTTTT
TRBJ1-3	NA	TRBV7-9	many	CASSFNGLNSGNTIYF	TGTGCCAGCAGCTTTAACGGACTTAACTCTGGAAACACCATATATTTT
TRBJ2-7	NA	TRBV6-2/TRBV6-3	many	CASSYVARAISYEQYF	TGTGCCAGCAGTTACGTCGCCAGGGCTATCTCCTACGAGCAGTACTTC
TRBJ1-1	NA	TRBV11-2	many	CASSHSAGGTEAFF	TGTGCCAGCAGTCACTCCGCAGGTGGCACTGAAGCTTTCTTT
TRBJ2-5	NA	TRBV24-1	few	CATPPVSETQYF	TGTGCCACCCCTCCGGTATCAGAGACCCAGTACTTC
TRBJ2-3	TRBD2	TRBV11-3	many	CASSLTSGTDTQYF	TGTGCCAGCAGCTTGACTAGCGGCACAGATACGCAGTATTTT
TRBJ1-2	NA	TRBV7-7	many	CASSLGVYRTPNYGYTF	TGTGCTAGCAGCTTAGGTGTTTATAGGACTCCCAACTATGGCTACACCTTC
TRBJ1-1	NA	TRBV6-1	many	CASSGQVNTEAFF	TGTGCCAGCAGTGGACAGGTGAACACTGAAGCTTTCTTT
TRBJ1-1	NA	TRBV7-9	many	CASSSSARTEAFF	TGTGCCAGCAGCTCTAGCGCCAGAACTGAAGCTTTCTTT
TRBJ1-1	NA	TRBV11-3	many	CASSLNGGAAEAFF	TGTGCCAGCAGCTTAAATGGGGGCGCAGCTGAAGCTTTCTTT
TRBJ1-6	TRBD1	TRBV18	many	CASSPIQGANSPLHF	TGTGCCAGCTCACCTATACAGGGGGCGAATTCACCCCTCCACTTT
TRBJ1-1	NA	TRBV11-2	many	CASSLGANTEAFF	TGTGCCAGCAGCTTAGGCGCGAACACTGAAGCTTTCTTT
TRBJ1-1	NA	TRBV2	many	CASSVQGGNTEAFF	TGTGCCAGCAGTGTACAGGGAGGGAACACTGAAGCTTTCTTT
TRBJ1-2	NA	TRBV7-9	many	CASSHREDYGYTF	TGTGCCAGCAGCCATCGAGAGGACTATGGCTACACCTTC
TRBJ1-6	TRBD1	TRBV6-2/TRBV6-3	many	CASSHPRGLNSPLHF	TGTGCCAGCAGTCACCCTAGGGGGCTCAATTCACCCCTCCACTTT
TRBJ2-3	NA	TRBV6-6	few	CASSYTGGGTDTQYF	TGTGCCAGCAGTTACACCGGGGGTGGCACAGATACGCAGTATTTT
TRBJ1-2	TRBD1	TRBV5-6	few	CASSLAVHRGRIGYTF	TGTGCCAGCAGCTTGGCCGTGCACAGGGGGCGGATTGGCTACACCTTC
TRBJ1-2	NA	TRBV7-8	many	CASSLGGAPNYGYTF	TGTGCCAGCAGCTTAGGAGGGGCGCCTAACTATGGCTACACCTTC
TRBJ2-1	NA	TRBV7-9	many	CASAGVAAYNEQFF	TGTGCCAGCGCCGGGGTTGCAGCCTACAATGAGCAGTTCTTC